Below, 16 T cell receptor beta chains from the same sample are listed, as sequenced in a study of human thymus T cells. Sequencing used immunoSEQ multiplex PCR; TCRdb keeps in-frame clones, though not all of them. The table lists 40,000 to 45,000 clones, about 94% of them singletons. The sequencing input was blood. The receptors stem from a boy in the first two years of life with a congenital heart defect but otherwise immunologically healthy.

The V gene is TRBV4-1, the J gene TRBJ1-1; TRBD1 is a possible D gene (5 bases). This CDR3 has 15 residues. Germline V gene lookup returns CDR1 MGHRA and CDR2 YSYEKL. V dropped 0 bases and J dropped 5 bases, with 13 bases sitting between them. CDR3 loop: CASSQDGGGGTEAFF. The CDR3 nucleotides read TGCGCCAGCAGCCAAGATGGGGGAGGAGGGACTGAAGCTTTCTTT.

The CDR3 bases are TGCAGTGCTAGGAGGAATGAGCAGTTCTTC. Protein: CSARRNEQFF. This chain links TRBV20-1 with TRBJ2-1; D ambiguous. Germline V lookup: CDR1 DFQATT, CDR2 SNEGSKA (reference sequence). The length of the CDR3 is 10 residues. Trimming stripped 3 bases from V and 7 bases from J, with 4 bases between.

CDR3 nucleotides: TGTGCCAGCAGTGGTTGGACAGGGGGCAATGAGCAGTTCTTC. As protein: CASSGWTGGNEQFF. The chain couples TRBV28 to TRBJ2-1; 10 bases are shared with TRBD1. CDR1 and CDR2 (germline): MDHEN, SYDVKM. Unmatched junction bases numbered 4, after V lost 5 bases and J lost 6 bases. This CDR3 spans 14 amino acids.

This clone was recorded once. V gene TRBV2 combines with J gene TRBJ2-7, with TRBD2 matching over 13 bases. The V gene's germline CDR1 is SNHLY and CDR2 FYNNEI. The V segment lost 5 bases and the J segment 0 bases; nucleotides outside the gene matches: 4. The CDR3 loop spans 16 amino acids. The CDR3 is CASSTRTSGSSYEQYF. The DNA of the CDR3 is TGTGCCAGCAGTACCCGGACTAGCGGGAGCTCCTACGAGCAGTACTTC.

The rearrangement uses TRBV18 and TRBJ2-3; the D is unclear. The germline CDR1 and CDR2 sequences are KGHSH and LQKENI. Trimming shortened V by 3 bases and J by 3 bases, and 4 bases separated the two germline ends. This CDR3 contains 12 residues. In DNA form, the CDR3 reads TGTGCCAGCTCACCCTCTACAGATACGCAGTATTTT. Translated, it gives CASSPSTDTQYF.

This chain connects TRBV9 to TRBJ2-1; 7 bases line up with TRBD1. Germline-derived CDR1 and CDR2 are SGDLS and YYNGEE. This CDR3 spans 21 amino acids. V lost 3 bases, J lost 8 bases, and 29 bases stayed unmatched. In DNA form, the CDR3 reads TGTGCCAGCAGCGCTACAACCGGGACAGCCACCTTTCGTCCTAGGTTCTATGAGCAGTTCTTC. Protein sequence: CASSATTGTATFRPRFYEQFF.

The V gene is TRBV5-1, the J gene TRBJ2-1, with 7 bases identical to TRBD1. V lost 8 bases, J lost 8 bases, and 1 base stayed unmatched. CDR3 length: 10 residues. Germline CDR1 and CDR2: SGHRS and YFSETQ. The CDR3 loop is CARTGDEQFF. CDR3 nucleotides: TGCGCCAGAACAGGGGATGAGCAGTTCTTC. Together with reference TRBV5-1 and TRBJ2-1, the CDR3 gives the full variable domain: KAGVTQTPRYLIKTRGQQVTLSCSPISGHRSVSWYQQTPGQGLQFLFEYFSETQRNKGNFPGRFSGRQFSNSRSEMNVSTLELGDSALYLCARTGDEQFFGPGTRLTVL.

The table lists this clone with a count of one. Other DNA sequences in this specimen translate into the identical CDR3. Here the CDR3 DNA reads TGTGCCTGGAGTGTGGACAGGGGGTACGAGCAGTACTTC. It codes for CAWSVDRGYEQYF. The chain is built from TRBV30 and TRBJ2-7; 10 bases map to TRBD1. Germline V gene sequence: CDR1 GTSNPN, CDR2 SVGIG (reference sequence). This CDR3 spans 13 amino acids. V lost 0 bases and J lost 4; bases outside the gene matches: 0. Based on the CDR3 plus reference TRBV30 and TRBJ2-7, the full variable domain is SQTIHQWPATLVQPVGSPLSLECTVEGTSNPNLYWYRQAAGRGLQLLFYSVGIGQISSEVPQNLSASRPQDRQFILSSKKLLLSDSGFYLCAWSVDRGYEQYFGPGTRLTVT.

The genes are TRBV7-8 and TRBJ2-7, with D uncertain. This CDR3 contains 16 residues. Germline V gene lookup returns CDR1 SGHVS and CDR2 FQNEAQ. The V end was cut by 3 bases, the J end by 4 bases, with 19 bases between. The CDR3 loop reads CASSFSFYGRSYEQYF. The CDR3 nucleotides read TGTGCCAGCAGCTTTTCCTTTTATGGGCGTTCGTACGAGCAGTACTTC.

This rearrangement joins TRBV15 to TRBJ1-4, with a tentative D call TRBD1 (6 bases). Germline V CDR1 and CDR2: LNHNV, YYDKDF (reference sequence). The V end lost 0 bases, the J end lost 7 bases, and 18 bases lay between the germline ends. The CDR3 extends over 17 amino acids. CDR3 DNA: TGTGCCACCAGCAGAGATAACCCAGTGGGAGGGGGTGAAAAACTGTTTTTT. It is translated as CATSRDNPVGGGEKLFF.

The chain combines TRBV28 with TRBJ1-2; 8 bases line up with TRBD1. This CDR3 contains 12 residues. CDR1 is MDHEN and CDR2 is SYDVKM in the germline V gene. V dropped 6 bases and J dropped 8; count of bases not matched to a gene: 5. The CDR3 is CASSHRGEGYTF. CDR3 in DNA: TGTGCCAGCAGCCACAGGGGGGAGGGCTACACCTTC.

CDR3 loop: CASSGRDRGSSPLHF. DNA of the CDR3: TGTGCCAGCAGTGGCAGAGACAGGGGAAGTTCACCCCTCCACTTT. The chain uses TRBV2 and TRBJ1-6; 8 bases align to TRBD1. The ends lost 4 bases at V and 9 bases at J; junction bases unmatched: 8. CDR3 size: 15 residues. Germline V lookup: CDR1 SNHLY, CDR2 FYNNEI.

CDR3 nucleotides: TGTGCCAGCAGTCCCGGGACAGTCTATGGCTACACCTTC. Encoded protein: CASSPGTVYGYTF. The rearrangement joins TRBV28 to TRBJ1-2; 7 nucleotides match TRBD1. In germline, CDR1 is MDHEN, CDR2 SYDVKM. The CDR3 is 13 residues long. V gave up 5 bases and J gave up 4 bases; unmatched junction bases: 4.

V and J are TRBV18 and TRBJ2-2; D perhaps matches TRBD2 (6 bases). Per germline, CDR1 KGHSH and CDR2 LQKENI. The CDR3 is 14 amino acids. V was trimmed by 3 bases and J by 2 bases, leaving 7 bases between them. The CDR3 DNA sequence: TGTGCCAGCTCACCGGGACTTAACACCGGGGAGCTGTTTTTT. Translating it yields CASSPGLNTGELFF.

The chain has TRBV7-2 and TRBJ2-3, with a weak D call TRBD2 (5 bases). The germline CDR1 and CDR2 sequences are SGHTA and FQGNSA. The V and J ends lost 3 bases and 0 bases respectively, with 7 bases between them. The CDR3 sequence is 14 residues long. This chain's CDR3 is CASSFRGSTDTQYF. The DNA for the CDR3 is TGTGCCAGCAGCTTTCGGGGTAGCACAGATACGCAGTATTTT.

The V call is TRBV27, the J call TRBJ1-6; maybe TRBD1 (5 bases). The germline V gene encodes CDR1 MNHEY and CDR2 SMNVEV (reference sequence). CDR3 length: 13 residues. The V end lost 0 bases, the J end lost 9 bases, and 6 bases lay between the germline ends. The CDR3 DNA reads TGTGCCAGCAGTTTATCGGGGCGTTCACCCCTCCACTTT. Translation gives CASSLSGRSPLHF.